A single TCR beta chain is shown here with its context. This clone came up a few times. Its antigen is not yet known. The sample holds no much larger clone one base away, and base qualities are not on file. The label giving this sample's time point can be read as: 20 to 30 months on ibrutinib. For TCR beta library preparation, around 2.2 micrograms of genomic DNA was extracted from cryopreserved PBMCs. Longitudinal blood samples from CLL patients on ibrutinib monotherapy underwent high-throughput TCR beta sequencing. Patients were enrolled in a phase 2 open-label single-center ibrutinib monotherapy trial. A MiSeq instrument was used for deep resolution sequencing, which targeted depths ranging from 1 in 1 million up to 1 in 200,000 T cells, with coverage averaging 10x for each clonotype. The immunoSEQ hsTCRB Kit was used to generate the TCR beta libraries. As for the authors' bioinformatics: Data were analyzed with ImmunoSEQ Data Assistant and ImmunoSEQ Analyzer, with V, D and J genes assigned per IMGT definitions. Clonality, which ranges from 0 to 1, was calculated as one minus the normalized Shannon entropy of productive rearrangement frequencies. Only overrepresented clonotypes making up at least 0.05% of each patient's repertoire were included in the public clonotype analysis. Approximately 13 age-matched healthy donor repertoires from immuneACCESS served as clonality controls. In TCRdb, the immuneACCESS table is reduced to in-frame sequences with V and J assigned. These tables do not hold every clone; where another copy was compared, an unresolved V gene accounts for under half, and the others remain unexplained. Clonal size and the V and J genes are those of that table, whereas D and trimming came from the DNA. Recorded for this sample are over 100,000 clones; 70% to 90% of them occurred a single time. The ten largest clones add up to under 2.5% of the sample.

The data were taken from a study of cytotoxic CD8 clonotypes in ibrutinib-treated CLL (dated by TCRdb to the early 2020s). Broadly, across the study: In this cohort, approximately 15 patients were treatment-naive and fewer than 13 were relapsed/refractory, while 17 to 18 had unmutated IGHV. Of the 90 or so participants in the trial, about two dozen had longitudinal samples available. Responses were partial in some 24 patients and complete in 2; after median around 66 months follow-up, approximately 15 stayed in remission and about twelve progressed. On average, each sample yielded around 250,000 productive templates and about 94,000 productive rearrangements. Cryopreserved peripheral blood mononuclear cells were collected at three points: before therapy, at response, and at either sustained remission or disease progression. Response samples were taken after a median of 12 months on treatment, ranging from roughly 6 to 36 months. All remission and progressive disease samples were collected while patients were still receiving ibrutinib. The investigation overall reported the following: Public clonotypes were rare and either shrank or stayed stable during treatment, and the rise in clonality at ibrutinib response reflected expansion of private clonotypes. Baseline clonality exceeded that of age-matched healthy donors and correlated strongly with circulating CD8+ T-cell counts. An increase in clonality was observed at ibrutinib response, with clonality remaining stable during sustained remission and falling back toward baseline at progression. Lymph node repertoires were not examined, and the timing of sampling was not matched between patients in sustained remission and those whose disease progressed.

The CDR3 spans 15 residues, from the cysteine through the phenylalanine. Solely the CDR3 DNA is kept, with 45 bases framed from the first base. From the germline V gene (reference sequence), CDR1 is MNHNY and CDR2 is SVGAGI. V is cut by 6 bases and J by 8 bases, and the space between the germline ends is 17 bases. Recombination linked TRBV6-6 to TRBJ1-6; TRBD1 might be the D gene, on 6 matching bases. The receptor was derived from a human donor with chronic lymphocytic leukemia. This specimen was PBMCs, taken after 24 months of ibrutinib treatment. CDR3 sequence: CASSRLGAGDSPLHF. The DNA sequence is as follows: TGTGCCAGCAGCCGACTAGGCGCAGGGGATTCACCCCTCCACTTT.